These T cell receptor beta chains were read from a single sample in a study. TCRdb used MiXCR to reprocess the multiplex PCR reads, holding one entry per CDR3 protein. The sample records around 190 distinct CDR3 sequences, over 2% being singletons. Input material: memory CD4+ T cells sorted from blood. The receptors were gathered from a female donor with breast cancer. Each CDR3 is given with its conserved first and last residue. A D gene is named only where the DNA matches it firmly. The size of a clone is reported for some rows only, either as once, few or many, or as a class for expanded clones.

J gene | D gene | clone size | V gene | CDR3 DNA | CDR3 protein
TRBJ1-2 | TRBD1 | large | TRBV12-3/TRBV12-4 | TGTGCCAGCAGTCCGACAGGGACCTATGGCTACACCTTC | CASSPTGTYGYTF
TRBJ1-2 | . | large | TRBV12-3/TRBV12-4 | TGTGCCAGCACCTTCTTGGGGCAGAGAAACTATGGCTACACCTTC | CASTFLGQRNYGYTF
TRBJ1-2 | . | medium-sized | TRBV12-3/TRBV12-4 | TGTGCCAGCAGTCCGGACGGCTATGGCTACACCTTC | CASSPDGYGYTF
TRBJ1-2 | TRBD1 | large | TRBV12-3/TRBV12-4 | TGTGCCAGCACACGACAGGGTTCCTATGGCTACACCTTC | CASTRQGSYGYTF
TRBJ1-2 | . | large | TRBV12-3/TRBV12-4 | TGTGCCAGCACCAAACCAGGTTTCGGCTACACCTTC | CASTKPGFGYTF
TRBJ1-2 | . | large | TRBV12-5 | TGTGCTAGTGCTGAGGGACCAAACTATGGCTACACCTTC | CASAEGPNYGYTF
TRBJ1-2 | . | large | TRBV12-3/TRBV12-4 | TGTGCCAGCAGTTTATCCCCGGGCTATGGCTACACCTTC | CASSLSPGYGYTF
TRBJ1-2 | . | large | TRBV12-3/TRBV12-4 | TGTGCCAGCAGTTTATGGGTTGAGGATGGCTACACCTTC | CASSLWVEDGYTF
TRBJ1-2 | TRBD1 | large | TRBV12-3/TRBV12-4 | TGTGCCACCATGGAATGGTCCGGGACAGCCTATGGCTACACCTTC | CATMEWSGTAYGYTF
TRBJ1-2 | . | large | TRBV12-3/TRBV12-4 | TGTGCCAGCAGGACCGGAGCCGGCTATGGCTACACCTTC | CASRTGAGYGYTF
TRBJ1-2 | . | large | TRBV12-3/TRBV12-4 | TGTGCCAGCAGTAGCCAACGCGGCTACACCTTC | CASSSQRGYTF
TRBJ1-2 | . | medium-sized | TRBV12-3/TRBV12-4 | TGTGCCAGCAGCTATGGGGCTTATGGCTACACCTTC | CASSYGAYGYTF
TRBJ1-2 | . | medium-sized | TRBV12-3/TRBV12-4 | TGTGCCAGCAGTTTAGCGATGGGGTCTATCTATGGCTACACCTTC | CASSLAMGSIYGYTF
TRBJ1-2 | . | . | TRBV12-3/TRBV12-4 | TGTGCCAGCAGTCCAGACACGGCCTATGGCTACACCTTC | CASSPDTAYGYTF
TRBJ1-2 | . | medium-sized | TRBV12-3/TRBV12-4 | TGTGCCAGCAGTCCGCACAGGGATTCCTATGGCTACACCTTC | CASSPHRDSYGYTF
TRBJ1-2 | TRBD1 | medium-sized | TRBV12-3/TRBV12-4 | TGTGCCAGCGGCTACAGGGGCTGGGGCTACACCTTC | CASGYRGWGYTF
TRBJ1-2 | . | medium-sized | TRBV12-3/TRBV12-4 | TGTGCCAGCAGGCCAGGTTTTGATGGCTACACCTTC | CASRPGFDGYTF
TRBJ1-2 | . | medium-sized | TRBV12-3/TRBV12-4 | TGTGCCAGCAGTTCTGTTGGGCCCTTATATGGCTACACCTTC | CASSSVGPLYGYTF
TRBJ1-2 | . | large | TRBV12-3/TRBV12-4 | TGTGCCAGCAGTTTCTCAGGTTTTGCCTATGGCTACACCTTC | CASSFSGFAYGYTF
TRBJ1-2 | . | large | TRBV12-3/TRBV12-4 | TGTGCCAGCAAACGTCGCGGTAGCTATGGCTACACCTTC | CASKRRGSYGYTF
TRBJ1-2 | . | large | TRBV12-3/TRBV12-4 | TGTGCCAGCAGAAGCGCTCTAGGCTATGGCTACACCTTC | CASRSALGYGYTF
TRBJ1-2 | . | medium-sized | TRBV12-3/TRBV12-4 | TGTGCCAGCAGGCAGACAGGCTCCTATGGCTACACCTTC | CASRQTGSYGYTF
TRBJ1-2 | . | large | TRBV12-5 | TGTGCTAGTGGTTTGTCCGGCACCAACTATGGCTACACCTTC | CASGLSGTNYGYTF
TRBJ1-2 | TRBD1 | large | TRBV12-3/TRBV12-4 | TGTGCCAGCAGACGGACAGGGGATGGCTACACCTTC | CASRRTGDGYTF
TRBJ1-2 | . | hyperexpanded | TRBV12-3/TRBV12-4 | TGTGCCAGCAGTGGAGCAAACTATGGCTACACCTTC | CASSGANYGYTF
TRBJ1-2 | . | hyperexpanded | TRBV12-3/TRBV12-4 | TGTGCCAGCAGTTTATCCCTCCACGTAAACAGCATGACAGGCTACACCTTC | CASSLSLHVNSMTGYTF
TRBJ1-2 | . | medium-sized | TRBV12-3/TRBV12-4 | TGTGCCAGCAGTTTGAGTCCCAAGATCTATGGCTACACCTTC | CASSLSPKIYGYTF
TRBJ1-2 | . | medium-sized | TRBV12-3/TRBV12-4 | TGTGCCAGCAGCCTTAAAAGGACAGAGTTCTATGGCTACACCTTC | CASSLKRTEFYGYTF
TRBJ1-2 | . | large | TRBV12-3/TRBV12-4 | TGTGCCAGCAGTCCATCTGCAGGGTTGGGCTACACCTTC | CASSPSAGLGYTF
TRBJ1-2 | . | large | TRBV12-3/TRBV12-4 | TGTGCCAGCAGTTTCATGGGGAACTATGGCTACACCTTC | CASSFMGNYGYTF
TRBJ1-2 | . | medium-sized | TRBV12-3/TRBV12-4 | TGTGCCAGCAGTTTGCTTAACTATGGCTACACCTTC | CASSLLNYGYTF
TRBJ1-2 | . | large | TRBV12-3/TRBV12-4 | TGTGCCAGCAGTTTACAGGGGTTTGGCGGCTACACCTTC | CASSLQGFGGYTF
TRBJ1-2 | . | large | TRBV12-3/TRBV12-4 | TGTGCCAGCAGTCCCACAGGAGCAGGTGGCTACACCTTC | CASSPTGAGGYTF
TRBJ1-2 | . | large | TRBV12-3/TRBV12-4 | TGTGCCAGCAGTTCCTCGACAAGAAACTATGGCTACACCTTC | CASSSSTRNYGYTF
TRBJ1-2 | . | large | TRBV12-3/TRBV12-4 | TGTGCCAGCAGTTATACAGGGAACTATGGCTACACCTTC | CASSYTGNYGYTF
TRBJ1-2 | . | medium-sized | TRBV12-3/TRBV12-4 | TGTGCCAGCAGAGGGACCTCTAACTATGGCTACACCTTC | CASRGTSNYGYTF
TRBJ1-2 | . | large | TRBV12-3/TRBV12-4 | TGTGCCAGCAGTTTATCAACCTATGGCTACACCTTC | CASSLSTYGYTF
TRBJ1-2 | . | medium-sized | TRBV12-3/TRBV12-4 | TGTGCCAGCAGTCAAGCAGGGGCCGAATCCTACTATGGCTACACCTTC | CASSQAGAESYYGYTF
TRBJ1-2 | . | large | TRBV12-3/TRBV12-4 | TGTGCCAGCAGCCGGGCCAGCTATGGCTACACCTTC | CASSRASYGYTF
TRBJ1-2 | . | medium-sized | TRBV12-3/TRBV12-4 | TGTGCCAGCAGTTTTCGACGGCCCTCAACCTCTAACTATGGCTACACCTTC | CASSFRRPSTSNYGYTF
TRBJ1-2 | . | large | TRBV12-3/TRBV12-4 | TGTGCCAGCAGCGGGGACCGAAACTATGGCTACACCTTC | CASSGDRNYGYTF
TRBJ1-2 | TRBD1 | large | TRBV12-3/TRBV12-4 | TGTGCCAGCAGTCCCGGGACAGGGGAAGGCTACACCTTC | CASSPGTGEGYTF
TRBJ1-2 | . | large | TRBV12-3/TRBV12-4 | TGTGCCAGCAGTTTAACGTCAAAGGGCGCGTATGGCTACACCTTC | CASSLTSKGAYGYTF
TRBJ1-2 | . | hyperexpanded | TRBV12-3/TRBV12-4 | TGTGCCAGCAGTTTGGGACTCCCCTATGGCTACACCTTC | CASSLGLPYGYTF
TRBJ1-2 | . | medium-sized | TRBV12-3/TRBV12-4 | TGTGCCAGCAGTTTTCAGGGGCGCGAGAACTATGGCTACACCTTC | CASSFQGRENYGYTF
TRBJ1-2 | . | few | TRBV12-3/TRBV12-4 | TGTGCCAGCAGTGGCTCGACATCTAACTATGGCTACACCTTC | CASSGSTSNYGYTF
TRBJ1-2 | . | large | TRBV12-3/TRBV12-4 | TGTGCCAGCACCAGGGGCAACTATGGCTACACCTTC | CASTRGNYGYTF
TRBJ1-2 | . | large | TRBV12-3/TRBV12-4 | TGTGCCAGCAGTTTGGAAGCTTATGGCTACACCTTC | CASSLEAYGYTF
TRBJ1-2 | TRBD1 | large | TRBV12-3/TRBV12-4 | TGTGCCAGCAGTCTAATCGGACAGGGCTTGGATGGCTACACCTTC | CASSLIGQGLDGYTF
TRBJ1-2 | TRBD1 | large | TRBV12-3/TRBV12-4 | TGTGCCAGCAGTTTAACAGGGGTAACTGGCTACACCTTC | CASSLTGVTGYTF
TRBJ1-2 | . | large | TRBV12-3/TRBV12-4 | TGTGCCAGCAGTAGGACAGCCCTTAACTATGGCTACACCTTC | CASSRTALNYGYTF
TRBJ1-2 | . | medium-sized | TRBV12-3/TRBV12-4 | TGTGCCAGCAGTTTAGGGACACCTGCTAACTATGGCTACACCTTC | CASSLGTPANYGYTF
TRBJ1-2 | . | large | TRBV12-3/TRBV12-4 | TGTGCCAGCAGTTTATCGGCAGGGAAGAACTATGGCTACACCTTC | CASSLSAGKNYGYTF
TRBJ1-2 | . | medium-sized | TRBV12-3/TRBV12-4 | TGTGCCAGCAGTTTAGGAAACAGGAGGGACAGCTACACCTTC | CASSLGNRRDSYTF